Included here is one T cell receptor (beta chain) sequence, with context. Germline CDR1 and CDR2: ENHRY and SYGVKD. The trim removed 6 bases at V and 1 base at J, leaving 1 base unmatched. The CDR3 spans 14 residues. This record comes from a study of blood T cell repertoires in COVID-19. In the original processing: Estimates of nucleated cell counts were drawn from the amplification of reference gene primers. Measured with immunoSEQ multiplex PCR; TCRdb has only the in-frame clones, and not every one. Clone size and the V and J calls come from that table; the DNA yielded D and trimming. The table records more than 200,000 clones, more than 80% of them present only once. Individuals aged roughly 18 to 95 years were recruited from about two dozen US areas. Participants reported their clinical history, and cohort assignment relied on those reports.

V and J are TRBV10-3 and TRBJ2-2, with 8 positions matching TRBD1. This clonotype was obtained from a man in his 60s who had recovered from COVID-19. Sequenced input: PBMCs or T cells enriched from blood (not recorded which). This CDR3 is CAIRGTGNTGELFF. CDR3 bases: TGTGCCATCAGGGGGACAGGGAACACCGGGGAGCTGTTTTTT.